Below, 11 T cell receptor beta chains from the same sample are listed, as sequenced in a study of liver allograft versus peripheral blood T cells. As for the study in general: Intrahepatic T cell receptor repertoires from transplanted livers were compared against repertoires in recipients' peripheral blood.

Using its own MiXCR run on the reads, TCRdb lists one record per CDR3 protein. The sample consists of 5,000 to 6,500 distinct CDR3 sequences, 12% to 15% of them appearing once. The receptors come from a human patient who had a liver transplant. Some T cells may be supplied by the graft donor.

This clonotype was observed a few times. This chain links TRBV27 with TRBJ1-2, with 8 nucleotides matching TRBD1. The CDR3 has 16 amino acids. The ends lost 2 bases at V and 4 bases at J; junction bases unmatched: 9. Germline V CDR1 and CDR2: MNHEY, SMNVEV (reference sequence). This CDR3 reads CASSLQGASQFYGYTF. In nucleotides, the CDR3 is TGTGCCAGCAGTTTACAGGGGGCCTCGCAATTCTATGGCTACACCTTC.

In this sample, this clonotype turned up a few times. CDR3 sequence reads: CASSYRGRTDTQYF. For the CDR3, the DNA is TGTGCCAGCAGTTACAGGGGCCGCACAGATACGCAGTATTTT. The V and J genes are TRBV28 and TRBJ2-3, with 7 bases matching TRBD1. CDR1 and CDR2 (germline): MDHEN, SYDVKM. Germline trimming cut 4 bases from V and 1 base from J; bases unmatched to any gene: 2. The CDR3 length is 14 residues.

This clonotype was seen only a few times. The gene calls are TRBV5-1 and TRBJ1-6; TRBD1 aligns across 8 bases. V gave up 4 bases and J gave up 0 bases; unmatched junction bases: 6. CDR3 length: 17 residues. CDR1 SGHRS and CDR2 YFSETQ come from the germline V gene. CDR3 sequence reads: CASSRQGISSYNSPLHF. The CDR3 bases are TGCGCCAGCAGCAGACAGGGGATAAGCTCCTATAATTCACCCCTCCACTTT.

By share, this clonotype counts as medium-sized. The chain uses TRBV28 and TRBJ2-7; D is unclear. The CDR3 is made up of 13 amino acids. Per germline, CDR1 MDHEN and CDR2 SYDVKM. Trimming stripped 6 bases from V and 6 bases from J, with 15 bases between. DNA for the CDR3: TGTGCCAGCAGGGACGGTCTTTGGGGCGAGCAGTACTTC. Protein product: CASRDGLWGEQYF. Full variable domain (missing parts from reference TRBV28 and TRBJ2-7): DVKVTQSSRYLVKRTGEKVFLECVQDMDHENMFWYRQDPGLGLRLIYFSYDVKMKEKGDIPEGYSVSREKKERFSLILESASTNQTSMYLCASRDGLWGEQYFGPGTRLTVT.

This clonotype occurred many times. This chain uses TRBV19 with TRBJ1-5; 7 nucleotides agree with TRBD1. This CDR3 is built from 16 residues. With 6 bases clipped from V and 8 bases from J, the junction kept 16 bases outside the gene matches. Germline V gives CDR1 LNHDA, CDR2 SQIVND (reference sequence). CDR3 coding DNA: TGTGCCAGTAGGCCCCAGTCAGGACAGGCCCTGGAGCCCCAGCATTTT. Protein product: CASRPQSGQALEPQHF.

The rearrangement joins TRBV2 to TRBJ2-2; TRBD2 aligns across 7 bases. Germline V gene data show CDR1 as SNHLY and CDR2 as FYNNEI. The CDR3 is made up of 15 amino acids. The J segment lost 2 bases and the V segment lost 6 bases, leaving 6 bases of the junction unmatched. The CDR3 sequence is CASSQAGRNTGELFF. CDR3 coding DNA: TGTGCCAGCAGCCAAGCGGGACGAAACACCGGGGAGCTGTTTTTT.

This clonotype has at least ten counts. The chain links TRBV6-1 to TRBJ2-3, with 12 bases aligning to TRBD2. The CDR3 totals 13 residues. Germline V gene data show CDR1 as MNHNS and CDR2 as SASEGT. Losses at the gene ends were 6 bases for V and 6 bases for J; bases not matched to a gene: 1. The CDR3 DNA reads as TGTGCCAGCAGAACTAGCGGGAGGGATACGCAGTATTTT. It is translated as CASRTSGRDTQYF.

This clonotype has more than one count but fewer than ten. This chain uses TRBV7-9 with TRBJ2-1; a weak D match, TRBD2 (6 bases). The CDR3 is 13 amino acids. Germline V CDR1 and CDR2: SEHNR, FQNEAQ (reference sequence). Trimming removed 1 base at V and 9 bases at J, with 10 bases between. The DNA for the CDR3 is TGTGCCAGCAGCTTAGTACAAGCGGGTGAGCAGTTCTTC. It codes for CASSLVQAGEQFF.

This clonotype is medium-sized in the sample. The rearrangement joins TRBV15 to TRBJ2-7; TRBD1 matches 8 bases. The ends lost 0 bases at V and 1 base at J; junction bases unmatched: 8. The CDR3 loop spans 17 amino acids. Germline V gives CDR1 LNHNV, CDR2 YYDKDF (reference sequence). The CDR3 DNA sequence: TGTGCCACCAGCAGAGAAGCCGCGACAGGGGCTTCCTACGAGCAGTACTTC. This gives the protein CATSREAATGASYEQYF.

In this sample, this clonotype turned up many times. The V call is TRBV6-2 or TRBV6-3, the J call TRBJ1-5; D gene unclear. V gave up 0 bases and J gave up 7 bases, with 10 bases separating them. The CDR3 sequence is 14 residues long. Germline V lookup: CDR1 MNHEY, CDR2 SVGEGT. The CDR3 DNA follows: TGTGCCAGCAGTTACTCCTCCGTAGGACAGCCCCAGCATTTT. Its translation is CASSYSSVGQPQHF.

By proportion, this clonotype is medium-sized (0.01 to 0.1%). The chain joins TRBV19 to TRBJ1-2, with D possibly being TRBD1 (6 bases). Between the trimmed V and J ends, which lost 9 bases and 5 bases, there was a span of 13 bases. The CDR3 totals 12 residues. Looked up from germline, CDR1 is LNHDA and CDR2 is SQIVND (reference sequence). The CDR3 spells CARRTDLYGYTF. The CDR3, as DNA: TGTGCCAGGAGGACAGACTTATATGGCTACACCTTC.